Below, 18 T cell receptor beta chains from the same sample are listed, as sequenced in a study of shared clonotypes between healthy human individuals. This table comes from immunoSEQ multiplex PCR, and its TCRdb copy is limited to in-frame clones, with some not included. This table holds some 2,000,000 clones, 90% to 97% found once. Material: naive CD4+ T cells sorted from blood. Indicated subset: CD45RA+ positively selected. The origin of the receptors is a man aged 18 to 29 in good health.

This clone was seen once. The chain joins TRBV4-1 to TRBJ2-5, with a weak D call TRBD1 (6 bases). V gave up 0 bases and J gave up 5 bases, with 16 bases separating them. This CDR3 comprises 16 residues. Germline V CDR1 and CDR2: MGHRA, YSYEKL. CDR3 residues: CASSQDTGPMGETQYF. The CDR3 coding sequence is TGCGCCAGCAGCCAAGATACAGGGCCAATGGGGGAGACCCAGTACTTC.

The rearrangement links TRBV5-4 to TRBJ1-1; perhaps TRBD1 as D (5 bases). The CDR3 totals 14 residues. Trimming pared 0 bases from V and 8 bases from J, leaving 14 bases between. CDR1 and CDR2 from the germline V gene are SGHNT and YYREEE (reference sequence). CDR3 nucleotide sequence: TGTGCCAGCAGCTTGGCCGGAGGCGAGGGGGAAGCTTTCTTT. Its protein is CASSLAGGEGEAFF. Full variable domain (outside the CDR3, taken from reference TRBV5-4 and TRBJ1-1): ETGVTQSPTHLIKTRGQQVTLRCSSQSGHNTVSWYQQALGQGPQFIFQYYREEENGRGNFPPRFSGLQFPNYSSELNVNALELDDSALYLCASSLAGGEGEAFFGQGTRLTVV.

In its sample, this clone was seen once. The J gene is TRBJ2-1, the V gene TRBV7-3, with 7 bases fitting TRBD2. This CDR3 is built from 14 residues. Germline V gene data show CDR1 as SGHTA and CDR2 as FQGTGA. V gave up 5 bases and J gave up 8 bases; unmatched junction bases: 9. In DNA form, the CDR3 reads TGTGCCAGCAGCATAGCGGGTCCGGGGGATGAGCAGTTCTTC. Its translation: CASSIAGPGDEQFF.

The rearrangement uses TRBV7-2 and TRBJ1-2; D uncertain. The CDR3 sequence is 14 residues long. Trimming left V 5 bases short and J 2 bases short, with 12 bases between. CDR1 is SGHTA and CDR2 is FQGNSA in the germline V gene. The chain's CDR3 is CASSPRVANYGYTF. CDR3 DNA: TGTGCCAGCAGCCCACGCGTCGCCAACTATGGCTACACCTTC.

The genes are TRBV7-8 and TRBJ2-7; no reliable D call. In germline, CDR1 is SGHVS, CDR2 FQNEAQ. The CDR3 has 16 amino acids. Trimming pared 5 bases from V and 9 bases from J, leaving 26 bases between. For the CDR3, the DNA is TGTGCCAGCAGCGGGTCAGGACCGCCTGGAGTAGTCGGGCAGTACTTC. Protein: CASSGSGPPGVVGQYF.

This clone has only one observation. The chain combines TRBV5-6 with TRBJ1-2, with a weak D call TRBD1 (5 bases). Looked up from germline, CDR1 is SGHDT and CDR2 is YYEEEE. With 1 base removed from V and 4 bases from J, the gap between germline ends came to 14 bases. The CDR3 covers 15 residues. The CDR3 DNA sequence: TGTGCCAGCAGCTTGCAATCGAGGGGCGCCTATGGCTACACCTTC. Amino acid sequence: CASSLQSRGAYGYTF.

As DNA, the CDR3 is TGTGCCATCCGACCGACGGGCGACGACTATGGCTACACCTTC. Translated: CAIRPTGDDYGYTF. The chain has TRBV10-3 and TRBJ1-2, with no clear D. This CDR3 has 14 amino acids. Germline values: CDR1 ENHRY, CDR2 SYGVKD. V lost 8 bases to trimming and J lost 3 bases, with 16 bases between them.

CDR3 DNA sequence: TGCGCCAGCAGCCGGAACGGTGATAGGAACACCGGGGAGCTGTTTTTT. It specifies CASSRNGDRNTGELFF. The chain has TRBV5-1 and TRBJ2-2; D is ambiguous. CDR1 SGHRS and CDR2 YFSETQ come from the germline V gene. V was cut by 4 bases and J by 1 base, with 14 bases left in between. This CDR3 is built from 16 residues.

A single count supports this clone. V and J are TRBV2 and TRBJ2-1; 10 bases are a match to TRBD2. Germline V gives CDR1 SNHLY, CDR2 FYNNEI. The V segment lost 7 bases and the J segment 7 bases; nucleotides outside the gene matches: 10. CDR3 length: 15 residues. The CDR3 reads CASNPASGSINEQFF. The DNA of the CDR3 is TGTGCCAGCAACCCTGCTAGCGGGAGTATTAATGAGCAGTTCTTC.

The chain has TRBV5-1 and TRBJ1-1, with D unclear. The V end was cut by 4 bases, the J end by 11 bases, with 18 bases between. The CDR3 length is 13 residues. The germline V gene encodes CDR1 SGHRS and CDR2 YFSETQ. CDR3 protein: CASSSAGGAGAFF. CDR3 DNA sequence: TGCGCCAGCAGCAGCGCAGGTGGAGCGGGGGCTTTCTTT.

The count of this clone is one. V gene TRBV10-2 combines with J gene TRBJ2-1, with D unresolved. V gave up 2 bases and J gave up 0 bases, with 8 bases separating them. CDR3 length: 15 residues. Germline assignment: CDR1 WSHSY and CDR2 SAAADI. The CDR3 DNA sequence: TGCGCCAGCAGTGAGGGCTTCGTCTCCTACAATGAGCAGTTCTTC. Translating it yields CASSEGFVSYNEQFF.

This clone was counted a single time. This CDR3 is also generated by other DNA sequences in the sample. The chain carries TRBV5-1 and TRBJ2-3, with TRBD2 matching over 9 bases. Trimming at V came to 4 bases and at J to 3 bases, leaving 3 bases not matched to a gene. The germline gives CDR1 SGHRS, CDR2 YFSETQ. The CDR3 runs 14 residues. CDR3 amino acids: CASSLTSGTDTQYF. The DNA for the CDR3 is TGCGCCAGCAGCCTGACTAGCGGAACAGATACGCAGTATTTT.

The chain links TRBV2 to TRBJ2-7, with TRBD1 matching 10 bases. There are 13 residues in the CDR3. Trimming took 9 bases from V and 6 from J; bases not matched to a gene: 8. Germline loops: CDR1 SNHLY, CDR2 FYNNEI. CDR3 amino acids: CASTGTGVSEQYF. DNA for the CDR3: TGTGCCAGTACCGGGACAGGGGTGAGCGAGCAGTACTTC.

Details on this clone: The sample carries other DNA sequences with the same CDR3. The chain uses TRBV6-5 and TRBJ1-2, with D possibly matching TRBD1 (5 bases). V was shortened by 5 bases and J by 8 bases, with 15 bases between the two germline ends. From germline, CDR1 is MNHEY and CDR2 SVGAGI. This CDR3 is built from 13 residues. In nucleotides, the CDR3 is TGTGCCAGCAGTCGGGACGGAAAAGGGGGCTACACCTTC. Its protein product is CASSRDGKGGYTF.

This chain connects TRBV7-6 to TRBJ1-6; TRBD1 might be the D (5 bases). The CDR3 runs to 13 residues. The ends were cut back, 3 bases at V and 10 bases at J, with 10 bases in the middle. Looked up from germline, CDR1 is SGHVS and CDR2 is FNYEAQ. CDR3 DNA sequence: TGTGCCAGCAGCTTCGGGGACCAATCACCCCTCCACTTT. Its translation is CASSFGDQSPLHF. Drawing the rest from reference TRBV7-6 and TRBJ1-6, the complete variable domain is GAGVSQSPRYKVTKRGQDVALRCDPISGHVSLYWYRQALGQGPEFLTYFNYEAQQDKSGLPNDRFSAERPEGSISTLTIQRTEQRDSAMYRCASSFGDQSPLHFGNGTRLTVT.

A single count supports this clone. The chain carries TRBV5-1 and TRBJ2-2; unclear D gene. The CDR3 totals 14 residues. Germline V lookup: CDR1 SGHRS, CDR2 YFSETQ. The V end was cut by 1 base, the J end by 1 base, with 5 bases between. Here the CDR3 DNA reads TGCGCCAGCAGCTTGTCCATGAACACCGGGGAGCTGTTTTTT. The encoded protein is CASSLSMNTGELFF.

This chain joins TRBV6-5 and TRBJ2-7, with a tentative D call TRBD2 (6 bases). This CDR3 region has 11 residues. Trimming stripped 9 bases from V and 3 bases from J, with 9 bases between. CDR1 is MNHEY, CDR2 SVGAGI, per germline. The CDR3 loop reads CASSGDYEQYF. CDR3 sequence (DNA): TGTGCCAGTTCGGGGGACTACGAGCAGTACTTC.

As for this clone: Other DNA sequences in the sample encode the same CDR3. The J gene is TRBJ2-1, the V gene TRBV10-3; TRBD1 matches 9 bases. The germline gives CDR1 ENHRY, CDR2 SYGVKD. The CDR3 has 14 residues. The J segment lost 4 bases and the V segment lost 2 bases, leaving 0 bases of the junction unmatched. CDR3 residues: CAISEGQGYNEQFF. CDR3 coding DNA: TGTGCCATCAGTGAGGGACAGGGGTACAATGAGCAGTTCTTC.